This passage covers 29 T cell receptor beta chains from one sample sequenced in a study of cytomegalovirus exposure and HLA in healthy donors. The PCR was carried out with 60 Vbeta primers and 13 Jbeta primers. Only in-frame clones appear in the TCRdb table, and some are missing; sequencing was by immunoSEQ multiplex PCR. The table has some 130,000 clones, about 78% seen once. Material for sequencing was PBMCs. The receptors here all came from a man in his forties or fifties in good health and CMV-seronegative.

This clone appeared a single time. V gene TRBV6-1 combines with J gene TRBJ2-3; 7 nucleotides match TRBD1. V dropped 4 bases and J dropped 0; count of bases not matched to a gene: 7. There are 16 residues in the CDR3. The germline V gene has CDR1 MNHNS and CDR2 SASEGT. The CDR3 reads CASSALGQSSTDTQYF. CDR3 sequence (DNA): TGTGCCAGCAGTGCCTTGGGACAGTCTAGCACAGATACGCAGTATTTT.

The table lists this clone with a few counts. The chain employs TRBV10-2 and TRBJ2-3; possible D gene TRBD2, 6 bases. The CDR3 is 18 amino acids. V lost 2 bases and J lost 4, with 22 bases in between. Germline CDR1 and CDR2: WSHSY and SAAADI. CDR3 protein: CASSEGARAGFRADTQYF. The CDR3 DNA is TGCGCCAGCAGTGAGGGGGCTCGGGCGGGGTTTAGAGCAGATACGCAGTATTTT.

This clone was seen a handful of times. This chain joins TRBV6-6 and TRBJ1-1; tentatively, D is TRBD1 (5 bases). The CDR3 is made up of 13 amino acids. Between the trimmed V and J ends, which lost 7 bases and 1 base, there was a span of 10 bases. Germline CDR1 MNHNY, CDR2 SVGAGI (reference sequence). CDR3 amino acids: CASTITGNTEAFF. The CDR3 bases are TGTGCCAGCACCATAACAGGGAACACTGAAGCTTTCTTT.

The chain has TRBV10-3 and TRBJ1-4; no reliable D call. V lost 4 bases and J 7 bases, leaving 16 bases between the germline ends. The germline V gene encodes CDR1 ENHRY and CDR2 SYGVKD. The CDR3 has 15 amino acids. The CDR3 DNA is TGTGCCATCAGTGCCAGTCCTTCCGATTCTGAAAAACTGTTTTTT. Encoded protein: CAISASPSDSEKLFF.

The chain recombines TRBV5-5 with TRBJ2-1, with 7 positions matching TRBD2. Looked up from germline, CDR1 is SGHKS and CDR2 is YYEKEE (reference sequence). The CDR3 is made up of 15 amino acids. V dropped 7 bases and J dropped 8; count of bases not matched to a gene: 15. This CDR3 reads CASLQGAGAIDEQFF. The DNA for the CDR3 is TGTGCCAGCCTCCAAGGGGCGGGAGCGATTGATGAGCAGTTCTTC.

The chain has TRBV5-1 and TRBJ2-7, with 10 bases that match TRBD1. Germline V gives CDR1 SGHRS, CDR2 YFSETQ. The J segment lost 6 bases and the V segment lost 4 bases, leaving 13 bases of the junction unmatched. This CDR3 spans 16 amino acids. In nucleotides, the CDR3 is TGCGCCAGCAGCATACCGAGACAGGGGGCTTTCGGCGAGCAGTACTTC. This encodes CASSIPRQGAFGEQYF.

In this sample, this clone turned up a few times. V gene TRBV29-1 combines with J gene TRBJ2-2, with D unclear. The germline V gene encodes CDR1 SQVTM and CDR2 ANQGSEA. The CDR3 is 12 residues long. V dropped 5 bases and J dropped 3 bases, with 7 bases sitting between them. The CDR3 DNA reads TGCAGCGTTAGACTCGACACCGGGGAGCTGTTTTTT. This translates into CSVRLDTGELFF.

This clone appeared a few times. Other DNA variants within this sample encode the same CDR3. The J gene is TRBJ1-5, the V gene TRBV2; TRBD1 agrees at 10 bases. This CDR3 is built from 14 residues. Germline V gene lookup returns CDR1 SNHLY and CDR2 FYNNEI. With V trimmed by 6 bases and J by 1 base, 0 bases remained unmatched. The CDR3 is CASRGQGSNQPQHF. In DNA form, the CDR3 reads TGTGCCAGCAGGGGACAGGGGAGCAATCAGCCCCAGCATTTT.

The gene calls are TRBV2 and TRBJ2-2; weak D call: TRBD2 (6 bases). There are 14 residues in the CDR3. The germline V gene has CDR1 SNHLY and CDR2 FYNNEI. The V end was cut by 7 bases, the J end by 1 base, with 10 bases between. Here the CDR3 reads CASTGGMNTGELFF. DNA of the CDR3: TGTGCCAGCACCGGGGGAATGAACACCGGGGAGCTGTTTTTT. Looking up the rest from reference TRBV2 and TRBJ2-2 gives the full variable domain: EPEVTQTPSHQVTQMGQEVILRCVPISNHLYFYWYRQILGQKVEFLVSFYNNEISEKSEIFDDQFSVERPDGSNFTLKIRSTKLEDSAMYFCASTGGMNTGELFFGEGSRLTVL.

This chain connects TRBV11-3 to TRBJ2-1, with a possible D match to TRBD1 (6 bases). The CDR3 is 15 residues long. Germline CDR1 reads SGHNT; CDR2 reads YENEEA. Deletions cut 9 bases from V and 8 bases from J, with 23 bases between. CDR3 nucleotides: TGTGCCAGTTACATAATGGGGGCTTGCATTTATGAGCAGTTCTTC. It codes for CASYIMGACIYEQFF.

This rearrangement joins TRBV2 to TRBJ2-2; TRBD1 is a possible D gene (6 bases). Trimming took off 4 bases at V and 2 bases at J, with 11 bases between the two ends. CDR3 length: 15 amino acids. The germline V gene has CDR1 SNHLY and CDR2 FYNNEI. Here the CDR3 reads CASSAQGRNTGELFF. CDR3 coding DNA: TGTGCCAGCAGTGCACAGGGAAGAAACACCGGGGAGCTGTTTTTT. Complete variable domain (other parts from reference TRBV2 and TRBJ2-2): EPEVTQTPSHQVTQMGQEVILRCVPISNHLYFYWYRQILGQKVEFLVSFYNNEISEKSEIFDDQFSVERPDGSNFTLKIRSTKLEDSAMYFCASSAQGRNTGELFFGEGSRLTVL.

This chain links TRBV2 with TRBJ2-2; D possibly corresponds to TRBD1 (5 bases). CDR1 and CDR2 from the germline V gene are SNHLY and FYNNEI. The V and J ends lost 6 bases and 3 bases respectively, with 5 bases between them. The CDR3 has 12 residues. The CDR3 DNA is TGTGCCAGCAGAGGGGACACCGGGGAGCTGTTTTTT. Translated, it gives CASRGDTGELFF. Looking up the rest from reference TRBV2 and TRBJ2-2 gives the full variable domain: EPEVTQTPSHQVTQMGQEVILRCVPISNHLYFYWYRQILGQKVEFLVSFYNNEISEKSEIFDDQFSVERPDGSNFTLKIRSTKLEDSAMYFCASRGDTGELFFGEGSRLTVL.

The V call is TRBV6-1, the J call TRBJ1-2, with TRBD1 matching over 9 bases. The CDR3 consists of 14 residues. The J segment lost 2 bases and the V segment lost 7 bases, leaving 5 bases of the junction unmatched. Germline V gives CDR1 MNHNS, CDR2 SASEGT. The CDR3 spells CASNPGQGNYGYTF. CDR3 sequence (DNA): TGTGCCAGCAACCCGGGACAGGGAAACTATGGCTACACCTTC.

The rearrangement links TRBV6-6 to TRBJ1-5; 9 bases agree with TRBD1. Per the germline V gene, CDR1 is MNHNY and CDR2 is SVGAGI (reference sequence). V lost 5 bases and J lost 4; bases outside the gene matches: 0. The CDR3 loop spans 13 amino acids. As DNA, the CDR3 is TGTGCCAGCAGTGGGACAGGGAATCAGCCCCAGCATTTT. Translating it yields CASSGTGNQPQHF.

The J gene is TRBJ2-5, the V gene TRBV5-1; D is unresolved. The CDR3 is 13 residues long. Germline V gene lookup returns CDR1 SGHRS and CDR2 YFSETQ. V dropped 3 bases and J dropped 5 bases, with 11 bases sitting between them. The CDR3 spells CASSSMGRETQYF. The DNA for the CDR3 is TGCGCCAGCAGCTCCATGGGCAGGGAGACCCAGTACTTC.

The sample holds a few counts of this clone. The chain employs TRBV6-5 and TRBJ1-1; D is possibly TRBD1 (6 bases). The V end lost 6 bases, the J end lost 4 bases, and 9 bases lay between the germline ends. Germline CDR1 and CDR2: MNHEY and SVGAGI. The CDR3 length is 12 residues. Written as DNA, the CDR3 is TGTGCCAGCAGCACAGGGACCACTGAAGCTTTCTTT. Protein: CASSTGTTEAFF.

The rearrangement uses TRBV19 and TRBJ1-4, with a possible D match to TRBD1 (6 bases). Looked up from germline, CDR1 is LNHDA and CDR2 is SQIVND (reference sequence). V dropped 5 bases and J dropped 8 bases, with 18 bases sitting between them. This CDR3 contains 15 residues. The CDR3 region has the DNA TGTGCCAGTAGTTCAACAGGGATTATAAGAGAAAAACTGTTTTTT. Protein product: CASSSTGIIREKLFF.

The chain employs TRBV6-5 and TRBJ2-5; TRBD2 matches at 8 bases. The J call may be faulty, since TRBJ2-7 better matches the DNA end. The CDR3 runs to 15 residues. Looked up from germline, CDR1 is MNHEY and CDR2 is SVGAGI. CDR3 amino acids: CASSYFAGGAYEQYF. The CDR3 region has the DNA TGTGCCAGCAGTTACTTCGCGGGAGGTGCCTACGAGCAGTACTTC.

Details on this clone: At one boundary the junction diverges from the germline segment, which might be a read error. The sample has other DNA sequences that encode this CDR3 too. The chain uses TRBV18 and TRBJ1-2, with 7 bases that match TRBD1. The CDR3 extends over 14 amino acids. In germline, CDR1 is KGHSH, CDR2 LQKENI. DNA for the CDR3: TGTGCCAGCTCAGGGGACAGTACTAACTATGGCTATACCTTC. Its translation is CASSGDSTNYGYTF.

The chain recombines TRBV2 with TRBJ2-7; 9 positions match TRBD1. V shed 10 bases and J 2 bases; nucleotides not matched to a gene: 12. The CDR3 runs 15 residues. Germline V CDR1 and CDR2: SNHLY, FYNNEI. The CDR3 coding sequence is TGTGCCATACGAGAGGGGACAGGGACCACCTACGAGCAGTACTTC. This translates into CAIREGTGTTYEQYF. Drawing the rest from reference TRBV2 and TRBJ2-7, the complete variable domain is EPEVTQTPSHQVTQMGQEVILRCVPISNHLYFYWYRQILGQKVEFLVSFYNNEISEKSEIFDDQFSVERPDGSNFTLKIRSTKLEDSAMYFCAIREGTGTTYEQYFGPGTRLTVT.

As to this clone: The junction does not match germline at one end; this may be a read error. Here the CDR3 reads CASRDSGTENF. CDR3 nucleotide sequence: TGCGCCAGCAGGGATAGCGGGACAGAGAATTTT. The rearrangement uses TRBV10-2 and TRBJ1-3; TRBD1 aligns across 7 bases. This CDR3 is built from 11 residues. Germline-derived CDR1 and CDR2 are WSHSY and SAAADI.

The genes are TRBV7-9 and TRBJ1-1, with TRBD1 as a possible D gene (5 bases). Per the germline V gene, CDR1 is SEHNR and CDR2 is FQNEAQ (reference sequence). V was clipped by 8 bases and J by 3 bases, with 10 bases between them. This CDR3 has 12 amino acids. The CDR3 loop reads CASLGRDTEAFF. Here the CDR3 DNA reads TGTGCCAGCCTTGGCAGGGACACTGAAGCTTTCTTT.

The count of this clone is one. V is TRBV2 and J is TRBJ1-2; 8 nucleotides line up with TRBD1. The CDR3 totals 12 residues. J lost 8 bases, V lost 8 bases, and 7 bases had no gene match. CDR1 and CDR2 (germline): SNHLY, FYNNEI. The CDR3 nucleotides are TGTGCCAGCGTAGACAGGGGAGGCGGCTACACCTTC. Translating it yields CASVDRGGGYTF.

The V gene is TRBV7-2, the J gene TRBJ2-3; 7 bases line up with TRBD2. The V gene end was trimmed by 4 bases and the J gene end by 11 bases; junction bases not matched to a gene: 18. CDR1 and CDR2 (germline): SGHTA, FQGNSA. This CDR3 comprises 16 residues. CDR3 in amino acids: CASSSLRGTDRRGQYF. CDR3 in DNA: TGTGCCAGCAGCTCCCTGCGGGGGACGGATCGCAGAGGGCAGTATTTT.

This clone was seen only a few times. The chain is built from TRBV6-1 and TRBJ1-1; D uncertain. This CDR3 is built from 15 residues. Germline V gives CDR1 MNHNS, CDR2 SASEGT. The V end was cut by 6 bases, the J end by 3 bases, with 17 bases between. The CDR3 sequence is CASRPGRSGDTEAFF. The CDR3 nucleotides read TGTGCCAGCAGGCCCGGGAGATCAGGAGACACTGAAGCTTTCTTT.

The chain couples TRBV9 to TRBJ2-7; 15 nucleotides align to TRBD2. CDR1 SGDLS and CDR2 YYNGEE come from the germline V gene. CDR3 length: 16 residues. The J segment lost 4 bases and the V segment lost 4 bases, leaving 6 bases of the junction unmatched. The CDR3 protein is CASSPAGTSGRYEQYF. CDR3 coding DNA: TGTGCCAGCAGCCCTGCTGGGACTAGCGGGAGGTACGAGCAGTACTTC.

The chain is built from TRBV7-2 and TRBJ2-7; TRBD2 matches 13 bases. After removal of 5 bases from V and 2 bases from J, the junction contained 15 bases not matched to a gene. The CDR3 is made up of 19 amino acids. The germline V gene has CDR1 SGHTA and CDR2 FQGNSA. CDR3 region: CASSGNRPGTSGTPYEQYF. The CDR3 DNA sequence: TGTGCCAGCAGCGGCAACCGTCCCGGGACTAGCGGGACGCCCTACGAGCAGTACTTC. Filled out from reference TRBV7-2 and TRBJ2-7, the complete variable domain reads GAGVSQSPSNKVTEKGKDVELRCDPISGHTALYWYRQSLGQGLEFLIYFQGNSAPDKSGLPSDRFSAERTGGSVSTLTIQRTQQEDSAVYLCASSGNRPGTSGTPYEQYFGPGTRLTVT.

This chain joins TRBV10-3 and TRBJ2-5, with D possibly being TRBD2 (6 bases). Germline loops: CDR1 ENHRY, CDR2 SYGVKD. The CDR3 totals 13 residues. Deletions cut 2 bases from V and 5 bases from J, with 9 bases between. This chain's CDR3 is CAISEPGRETQYF. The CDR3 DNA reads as TGTGCCATCAGTGAGCCTGGGAGGGAGACCCAGTACTTC.

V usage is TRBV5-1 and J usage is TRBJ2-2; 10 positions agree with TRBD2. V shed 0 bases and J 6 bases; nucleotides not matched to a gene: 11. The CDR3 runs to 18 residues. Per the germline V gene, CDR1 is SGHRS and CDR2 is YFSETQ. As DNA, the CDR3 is TGCGCCAGCAGCTTGGTTGTACGAAGCGGGAGGGCCGCCGGGGAGCTGTTTTTT. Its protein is CASSLVVRSGRAAGELFF.